The next 9 T cell receptor beta chains were all read from a single sample in a study of identifying expanded T cells in peripheral blood. Repertoires were generated with immunoSEQ multiplex PCR, while TCRdb's copy carries only in-frame clones and drops some. Of around 75,000 clones in the sample, 90% were seen once. The sequenced sample consisted of blood. The receptor source for this set is a person between 18 and 69 years old in good health.

The chain couples TRBV18 to TRBJ1-4; TRBD1 aligns across 9 bases. The CDR3 has 17 amino acids. The germline CDR1 and CDR2 sequences are KGHSH and LQKENI. Trimming removed 3 bases from V and 2 bases from J; junction bases left unmatched: 7. This CDR3 is CASSPGQGGLTNEKLFF. In DNA form, the CDR3 reads TGTGCCAGCTCACCGGGACAGGGAGGTTTGACTAATGAAAAACTGTTTTTT.

This clone has a single count. V gene TRBV7-3 combines with J gene TRBJ2-3; D may correspond to TRBD1 or TRBD2 (5 bases each). Germline CDR1 and CDR2: SGHTA and FQGTGA. The CDR3 is 13 amino acids. The V gene lost 0 bases and the J gene lost 10 bases, with 11 bases spanning the gap. The CDR3, as DNA: TGTGCCAGCAGCTTAACATTGCAGGGACCGCAGTATTTT. Amino acids: CASSLTLQGPQYF.

This clone was seen a few times. Other DNA sequences within the sample encode an identical CDR3. V gene TRBV7-2 combines with J gene TRBJ2-7; no clear D gene. CDR3 size: 11 residues. The V end lost 1 base, the J end lost 5 bases, and 3 bases lay between the germline ends. Germline CDR1 SGHTA, CDR2 FQGNSA. The CDR3 sequence is CASSLVHEQYF. DNA for the CDR3: TGTGCCAGCAGCTTAGTCCACGAGCAGTACTTC.

This clone showed up just a few times. The rearrangement links TRBV27 to TRBJ1-5, with TRBD1 matching over 10 bases. Germline V CDR1 and CDR2: MNHEY, SMNVEV (reference sequence). V lost 6 bases to trimming and J lost 3 bases; unmatched junction nucleotides: 14. The CDR3 is 18 amino acids. This chain's CDR3 is CASSPSATGGPYNQPQHF. CDR3 nucleotides: TGTGCCAGCAGCCCGAGCGCGACAGGGGGCCCCTACAATCAGCCCCAGCATTTT.

This sequence joins TRBV11-2 and TRBJ2-5; either TRBD1 or TRBD2 may supply D (5 bases each). Germline V CDR1 and CDR2: SGHAT, FQNNGV. V gave up 8 bases and J gave up 1 base, with 17 bases separating them. The CDR3 length is 15 residues. The chain's CDR3 is CASRNPGTGQETQYF. Written as DNA, the CDR3 is TGTGCCAGCCGTAACCCAGGGACGGGCCAAGAGACCCAGTACTTC.

The chain recombines TRBV4-2 with TRBJ2-3; D assignment may be TRBD1 or TRBD2 (5 bases each). In germline, CDR1 is LGHNA, CDR2 YNFKEQ. CDR3 length: 16 amino acids. The V gene lost 0 bases and the J gene lost 0 bases, with 10 bases spanning the gap. The CDR3 nucleotides read TGTGCCAGCAGCCAAGACACGGGGCCCAGCACAGATACGCAGTATTTT. It yields the protein CASSQDTGPSTDTQYF.

The chain joins TRBV27 to TRBJ1-5; D is undetermined. V dropped 10 bases and J dropped 6 bases, with 13 bases sitting between them. Germline lookup yields CDR1 MNHEY and CDR2 SMNVEV (reference sequence). The CDR3 runs to 12 residues. The CDR3 spells CATAPVGQPQHF. CDR3 bases: TGTGCCACCGCTCCGGTGGGTCAGCCCCAGCATTTT.

This clone appeared a single time. The chain links TRBV4-1 to TRBJ2-7, with D possibly TRBD1 on 5 matching bases. V was pared by 5 bases and J by 0 bases, with 17 bases between. CDR1 MGHRA and CDR2 YSYEKL come from the germline V gene. This CDR3 has 16 residues. Here the CDR3 DNA reads TGCGCCAGCAGCAAAGGAGACCCAGGGAACTCCTACGAGCAGTACTTC. This codes for CASSKGDPGNSYEQYF.

The gene calls are TRBV7-9 and TRBJ2-7; tentatively, D is TRBD2 (6 bases). Germline CDR1 is SEHNR and CDR2 is FQNEAQ (reference sequence). The V end lost 5 bases, the J end lost 7 bases, and 15 bases lay between the germline ends. CDR3 length equals 13 residues. The CDR3 loop is CASSPMGGWEQYF. As DNA, the CDR3 is TGTGCCAGCAGCCCTATGGGAGGTTGGGAGCAGTACTTC.